This T cell receptor beta chain was captured by sequencing in a study of blood T cell repertoires in COVID-19. Study-wide background: Acute and convalescent COVID-19 specimens originated in the United States, Italy and Spain.

Measured with immunoSEQ multiplex PCR; TCRdb has only the in-frame clones, and not every one. The table lists more than 140,000 clones, 75% to 85% of them singletons. This clone was observed once. The CDR3 length is 14 residues. The germline V and J ends were trimmed by 0 bases and 7 bases, with 11 bases remaining between them. CDR1 is SGHTS and CDR2 is YDEGEE in the germline V gene. The rearrangement uses TRBV5-8 and TRBJ1-5; weak D call: TRBD1 (5 bases). Sample: peripheral blood. This sequence originates from a woman in her forties or fifties in a cohort sampled during active or convalescent COVID-19. CDR3 residues: CASSLERGGQPQHF. DNA for the CDR3: TGTGCCAGCAGCTTGGAAAGGGGCGGCCAGCCCCAGCATTTT.